Listed below are T cell receptor beta chains from one sample, sequenced in a study of T cells expressing NK-cell markers. TCRdb re-called the 5' RACE reads; one entry per CDR3 protein, DNA not given. This table lists about 8,000 distinct CDR3 sequences. Sequencing used blood T cells: a sorted CD56 or NKG2C T cell subset, CD4+ or CD8+ T cells, or bulk PBMC T cells (not recorded which). These receptors were collected from a man younger than 35 in good health. The CDR3 runs from the conserved cysteine through the conserved F or W. Where a row states a size, it is once, few, many or the class of an expanded clone; other rows omit it.

CDR3 length	clone size	J gene	V gene	CDR3 protein
14	NA	TRBJ1-2	TRBV5-1	CASSPGTANYGYTF
17	NA	TRBJ2-1	TRBV5-4	CASSLEGAGLAFHEQFF
15	NA	TRBJ1-2	TRBV6-5	CASSPPTGGSYGYTF
18	medium-sized	TRBJ2-1	TRBV25-1	CASSGPNPGLAVYNEQFF
16	NA	TRBJ1-5	TRBV12-3/TRBV12-4	CASSFTGREGNQPQHF
17	medium-sized	TRBJ2-5	TRBV13	CASSLGLRGDFGETQYF
13	NA	TRBJ2-1	TRBV6-1	CASRADRVNEQFF
17	medium-sized	TRBJ2-3	TRBV6-2/TRBV6-3	CASSYGTRDRERDTQYF
14	NA	TRBJ2-7	TRBV6-1	CASGSSGRGYEQYF
16	medium-sized	TRBJ2-2	TRBV5-1	CASSFRLAGPTGELFF
17	NA	TRBJ2-5	TRBV7-9	CASSLVPLASGTETQYF